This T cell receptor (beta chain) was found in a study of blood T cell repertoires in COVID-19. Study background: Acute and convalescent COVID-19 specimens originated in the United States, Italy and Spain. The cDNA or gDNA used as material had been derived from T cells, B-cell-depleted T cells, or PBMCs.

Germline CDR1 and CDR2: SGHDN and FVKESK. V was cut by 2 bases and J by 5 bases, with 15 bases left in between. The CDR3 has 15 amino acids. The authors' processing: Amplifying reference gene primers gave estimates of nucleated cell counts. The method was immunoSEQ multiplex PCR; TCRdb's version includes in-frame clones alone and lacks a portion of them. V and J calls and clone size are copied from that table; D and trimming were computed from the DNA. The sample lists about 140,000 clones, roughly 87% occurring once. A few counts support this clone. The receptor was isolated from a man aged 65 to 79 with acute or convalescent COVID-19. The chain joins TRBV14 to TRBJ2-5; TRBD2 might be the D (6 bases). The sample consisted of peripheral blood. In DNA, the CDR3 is TGTGCCAGCAGCCAAATCGGGGGAGGCGTGGAGACCCAGTACTTC. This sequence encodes CASSQIGGGVETQYF.